These 3 T cell receptor beta chains came from one sample sequenced in a study of T cell responses to AZD1222 COVID-19 vaccine. Clones were sequenced by immunoSEQ multiplex PCR, and TCRdb holds only the in-frame ones, with some missing. The sample has under 150,000 clones, 88% seen once. The source was peripheral blood, collected 28 days after the second AZD1222 dose. The receptors here all came from an adult who received the AZD1222 COVID-19 vaccine.

This clone was counted a single time. This sequence joins TRBV24-1 and TRBJ2-3; no reliable D call. CDR1 is KGHDR, CDR2 SFDVKD, per germline. The CDR3 has 11 amino acids. Trimming took off 4 bases at V and 4 bases at J, with 2 bases between the two ends. CDR3 sequence: CATSEADTQYF. The CDR3 DNA follows: TGTGCCACCAGTGAGGCAGATACGCAGTATTTT.

This clone has a handful of counts. V gene TRBV6-2 or TRBV6-3 combines with J gene TRBJ2-3, with TRBD2 identical over 12 bases. Per germline, CDR1 MNHEY and CDR2 SVGEGT. The J segment lost 5 bases and the V segment lost 6 bases, leaving 3 bases of the junction unmatched. The CDR3 covers 14 residues. CDR3 DNA: TGTGCCAGCAGCTTGGGACTAGCGGGAGATACGCAGTATTTT. This translates into CASSLGLAGDTQYF.

The rearrangement links TRBV10-3 to TRBJ1-2; D is uncertain. This CDR3 spans 13 amino acids. Germline values: CDR1 ENHRY, CDR2 SYGVKD. V gave up 1 base and J gave up 2 bases, with 5 bases separating them. The DNA for the CDR3 is TGTGCCATCAGTGAGTACGGAAACTATGGCTACACCTTC. This sequence encodes CAISEYGNYGYTF.